Following are 24 T cell receptor beta chains from one sample sequenced in a study of response to subunit inactivated influenza vaccine. TCRdb re-called the RT-PCR reads through MiXCR, storing one row per CDR3 protein. Of roughly 570,000 distinct CDR3 sequences listed, over 10% are singletons. The sequenced sample was PBMCs from blood, obtained 40 to 50 days after vaccination. The origin of the receptors is a man aged 45-65 years who received an inactivated influenza vaccine.

The chain joins TRBV6-1 to TRBJ2-1, with D perhaps TRBD2 (7 bases). The V end lost 6 bases, the J end lost 3 bases, and 18 bases lay between the germline ends. CDR1 is MNHNS, CDR2 SASEGT, per germline. This CDR3 has 16 amino acids. This CDR3 reads CASSSTRGGIYNEQFF. The DNA of the CDR3 is TGTGCCAGCAGCTCGACGAGGGGGGGCATCTACAATGAGCAGTTCTTC.

This chain uses TRBV7-6 with TRBJ1-5; D is uncertain. Germline CDR1 reads SGHVS; CDR2 reads FNYEAQ. The CDR3 consists of 16 residues. With 1 base removed from V and 8 bases from J, the gap between germline ends came to 18 bases. The CDR3 nucleotides are TGTGCCAGCAGCTTAGGACCGGGCCTCCCCTTAGAGCCCCAGCATTTT. Protein: CASSLGPGLPLEPQHF.

This clonotype was counted a few times. This chain uses TRBV28 with TRBJ2-2; possibly TRBD2 for D (6 bases). The V end was cut by 1 base, the J end by 0 bases, with 12 bases between. Germline assignment: CDR1 MDHEN and CDR2 SYDVKM. The CDR3 has 17 amino acids. CDR3 DNA sequence: TGTGCCAGCAGTTTATCTCTTGTAGCGGCGAACACCGGGGAGCTGTTTTTT. This translates into CASSLSLVAANTGELFF.

This clonotype was observed a handful of times. This sequence joins TRBV4-2 and TRBJ2-3; 13 positions agree with TRBD2. V gave up 1 base and J gave up 5 bases; unmatched junction bases: 0. Per the germline V gene, CDR1 is LGHNA and CDR2 is YNFKEQ. The CDR3 is made up of 15 amino acids. CDR3 nucleotides: TGTGCCAGCAGCCAAGGACTAGCGGGAGGAGATACGCAGTATTTT. Amino acid sequence: CASSQGLAGGDTQYF.

In this sample, this clonotype turned up a few times. The J gene is TRBJ1-1, the V gene TRBV6-6, with 7 bases fitting TRBD1. Germline CDR1 reads MNHNY; CDR2 reads SVGAGI (reference sequence). The CDR3 spans 13 residues. The V segment lost 2 bases and the J segment 8 bases; nucleotides outside the gene matches: 5. The chain's CDR3 is CASSYGGTVEAFF. In nucleotides, the CDR3 is TGTGCCAGCAGTTACGGTGGGACAGTGGAAGCTTTCTTT.

J is TRBJ1-2 and V is TRBV4-3, with 8 bases lining up with TRBD1. The CDR3 is made up of 14 amino acids. The germline V gene has CDR1 LGHNA and CDR2 YSLEER. V dropped 0 bases and J dropped 4; count of bases not matched to a gene: 1. The CDR3 bases are TGCGCCAGCAGCCAAGACGACAGGGGCTATGGCTACACCTTC. It is translated as CASSQDDRGYGYTF.

The chain carries TRBV20-1 and TRBJ1-1; D gene ambiguous. Germline assignment: CDR1 DFQATT and CDR2 SNEGSKA (reference sequence). The length of the CDR3 is 14 residues. Between the trimmed V and J ends, which lost 3 bases and 1 base, there was a span of 12 bases. Here the CDR3 DNA reads TGCAGTGCTAGGTCGGAGGGAGGGAACACTGAAGCTTTCTTT. Translated: CSARSEGGNTEAFF.

The sample holds a few counts of this clonotype. V gene TRBV15 combines with J gene TRBJ2-5; a possible D gene is TRBD1 (6 bases). Germline CDR1 is LNHNV and CDR2 is YYDKDF (reference sequence). Between the trimmed V and J ends, which lost 3 bases and 5 bases, there was a span of 16 bases. The CDR3 is made up of 15 amino acids. The CDR3 loop reads CATSREGGAPETQYF. CDR3 sequence (DNA): TGTGCCACCAGCAGGGAAGGGGGTGCCCCGGAGACCCAGTACTTC.

This clonotype was counted between two and nine times. The V gene is TRBV4-1, the J gene TRBJ2-6; D might be TRBD1 (5 bases). Trimming cost V 3 bases and J 0 bases, with 6 bases left between them. CDR1 and CDR2 (germline): MGHRA, YSYEKL. The CDR3 spans 15 residues. The CDR3 sequence: CASSHDSSGANVLTF. In DNA, the CDR3 is TGCGCCAGCAGCCACGACAGCTCTGGGGCCAACGTCCTGACTTTC.

This clonotype was seen ten or more times. This chain links TRBV25-1 with TRBJ2-7; D remains ambiguous. CDR3 length: 13 residues. Per germline, CDR1 MGHDK and CDR2 SYGVNS. Trimming removed 4 bases from V and 8 bases from J, with 15 bases in between. Written as DNA, the CDR3 is TGTGCCAGCAGTGTTGGCACGCCTGGGAAGCAGTACTTC. As protein: CASSVGTPGKQYF.

The chain uses TRBV7-9 and TRBJ2-1; no firm D call. Trimming shortened V by 10 bases and J by 0 bases, and 10 bases separated the two germline ends. The CDR3 is 13 amino acids. CDR1 and CDR2 (germline): SEHNR, FQNEAQ (reference sequence). The CDR3, as DNA: TGTGCCACTATAGGGTCCTCCTACAATGAGCAGTTCTTC. Its protein product is CATIGSSYNEQFF. Full variable domain (outside the CDR3, taken from reference TRBV7-9 and TRBJ2-1): DTGVSQNPRHKITKRGQNVTFRCDPISEHNRLYWYRQTLGQGPEFLTYFQNEAQLEKSRLLSDRFSAERPKGSFSTLEIQRTEQGDSAMYLCATIGSSYNEQFFGPGTRLTVL.

This clonotype was found many times. J is TRBJ2-3 and V is TRBV12-3 or TRBV12-4; possibly TRBD1 for D (6 bases). This CDR3 contains 15 residues. V was trimmed by 2 bases and J by 2 bases, leaving 11 bases between them. The CDR3 sequence is CASSLRDTSTDTQYF. CDR3 coding DNA: TGTGCCAGCAGTTTAAGGGACACTTCCACAGATACGCAGTATTTT.

The genes are TRBV19 and TRBJ2-2, with D hard to call. Trimming removed 11 bases from V and 0 bases from J, with 7 bases in between. The CDR3 runs to 12 residues. CDR1 is LNHDA, CDR2 SQIVND, per germline (reference sequence). The CDR3 region is CAGIANTGELFF. The CDR3 DNA sequence: TGTGCCGGGATCGCGAACACCGGGGAGCTGTTTTTT.

This clonotype has only a few counts. CDR3 sequence (DNA): TGCGCCAGCAGCCCCGAATTAGCGGGAGGGGTCTACGAGCAGTACTTC. Protein product: CASSPELAGGVYEQYF. The V call is TRBV4-3, the J call TRBJ2-7, with 11 nucleotides matching TRBD2. V dropped 4 bases and J dropped 3; count of bases not matched to a gene: 8. The germline CDR1 and CDR2 sequences are LGHNA and YSLEER. The CDR3 is 16 amino acids.

A few counts support this clonotype. The chain employs TRBV5-1 and TRBJ2-7; D is ambiguous. The CDR3 runs 15 residues. Trimming pared 0 bases from V and 1 base from J, leaving 11 bases between. Germline V gene sequence: CDR1 SGHRS, CDR2 YFSETQ. CDR3 DNA sequence: TGCGCCAGCAGCTTGGGACCAGGTGTATCCTACGAGCAGTACTTC. Its translation: CASSLGPGVSYEQYF.

This chain uses TRBV6-5 with TRBJ2-5; D not resolved. The V and J ends lost 0 bases and 5 bases respectively, with 10 bases between them. The germline V gene encodes CDR1 MNHEY and CDR2 SVGAGI. The CDR3 loop spans 14 amino acids. CDR3 protein: CASSYSGSMETQYF. DNA of the CDR3: TGTGCCAGCAGTTACTCTGGCAGTATGGAGACCCAGTACTTC.

The chain links TRBV6-1 to TRBJ2-7; no clear D gene. Trimming shortened V by 5 bases and J by 0 bases, and 8 bases separated the two germline ends. In germline, CDR1 is MNHNS, CDR2 SASEGT. The CDR3 length is 13 residues. The CDR3 DNA follows: TGTGCCAGCAGTACGCCCCGCTCCTACGAGCAGTACTTC. This sequence encodes CASSTPRSYEQYF.

This clonotype was recorded a few times. V and J are TRBV18 and TRBJ2-1; D might be TRBD2 (5 bases). CDR3 length: 13 residues. Per the germline V gene, CDR1 is KGHSH and CDR2 is LQKENI. V lost 6 bases and J lost 6, with 12 bases in between. The CDR3, as DNA: TGTGCCAGCTCGCGGGTCGCGTTCAATGAGCAGTTCTTC. It encodes CASSRVAFNEQFF.

The CDR3 DNA sequence: TGTGCCAGCAGCTTAATGGGGGTTGCTTTGAATACGCAGTATTTT. This translates into CASSLMGVALNTQYF. V and J are TRBV11-2 and TRBJ2-3; D may match TRBD1 or TRBD2 (5 bases each). V was cut by 2 bases and J by 7 bases, with 16 bases left in between. The CDR3 spans 15 residues. The germline gives CDR1 SGHAT, CDR2 FQNNGV.

There are a few counts of this clonotype. The chain has TRBV6-2 or TRBV6-3 and TRBJ1-1; 7 bases fit TRBD1. The ends lost 0 bases at V and 4 bases at J; junction bases unmatched: 2. Germline loops: CDR1 MNHEY, CDR2 SVGEGT. This CDR3 has 14 amino acids. The CDR3 sequence is CASSYSTGRTEAFF. Written as DNA, the CDR3 is TGTGCCAGCAGTTACTCGACAGGGCGCACTGAAGCTTTCTTT.

This rearrangement joins TRBV19 to TRBJ2-1; D is possibly TRBD2 (5 bases). Germline loops: CDR1 LNHDA, CDR2 SQIVND (reference sequence). The CDR3 covers 16 residues. Trimming stripped 5 bases from V and 8 bases from J, with 22 bases between. The DNA of the CDR3 is TGTGCCAGTAGTGACGACTTTGGGTCTAGCATCTATGAGCAGTTCTTC. Translation: CASSDDFGSSIYEQFF.

This clonotype has more than one count but fewer than ten. The V call is TRBV25-1, the J call TRBJ2-7, with TRBD1 matching 11 bases. This CDR3 contains 15 residues. CDR1 and CDR2 from the germline V gene are MGHDK and SYGVNS. J lost 6 bases, V lost 2 bases, and 6 bases had no gene match. The CDR3 reads CASSELGGQGGEQYF. The CDR3 nucleotides read TGTGCCAGCAGTGAACTCGGGGGACAGGGGGGCGAGCAGTACTTC.

The chain uses TRBV4-3 and TRBJ2-1; TRBD2 aligns across 14 bases. The CDR3 runs to 15 residues. J was trimmed by 10 bases and V by 3 bases; bases with no gene match: 5. Germline V gene sequence: CDR1 LGHNA, CDR2 YSLEER. The CDR3 here is CASSQVWTSGREQFF. CDR3 nucleotide sequence: TGCGCCAGCAGCCAGGTATGGACTAGCGGGAGGGAGCAGTTCTTC.

This chain uses TRBV4-3 with TRBJ2-3; D is perhaps TRBD2 (6 bases). This CDR3 has 16 residues. V lost 1 base and J lost 2, with 13 bases in between. Per germline, CDR1 LGHNA and CDR2 YSLEER. DNA for the CDR3: TGCGCCAGCAGCCAAGCCCCCGGGGGATTCACAGATACGCAGTATTTT. Residues: CASSQAPGGFTDTQYF.